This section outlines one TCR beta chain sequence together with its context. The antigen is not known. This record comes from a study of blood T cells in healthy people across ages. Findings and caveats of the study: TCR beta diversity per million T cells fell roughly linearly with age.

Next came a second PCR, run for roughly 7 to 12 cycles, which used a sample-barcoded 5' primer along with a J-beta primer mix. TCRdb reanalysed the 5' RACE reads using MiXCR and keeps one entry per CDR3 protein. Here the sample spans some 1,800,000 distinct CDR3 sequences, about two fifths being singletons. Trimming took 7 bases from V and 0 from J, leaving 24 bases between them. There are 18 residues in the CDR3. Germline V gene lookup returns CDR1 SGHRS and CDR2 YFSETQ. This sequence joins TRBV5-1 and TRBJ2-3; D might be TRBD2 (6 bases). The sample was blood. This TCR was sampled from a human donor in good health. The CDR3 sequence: CASRSDPLRLASTDTQYF. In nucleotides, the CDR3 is TGCGCCAGCCGCTCCGACCCCCTGCGGCTAGCGAGCACAGATACGCAGTATTTT.